These 26 T cell receptor beta chains were all obtained from the same sample, sequenced in a study of T cell changes during pregnancy in multiple sclerosis. The assay was immunoSEQ multiplex PCR, and TCRdb's table has in-frame clones only and misses some. Counted here are approximately 82,000 clones, about nine tenths occurring once; the ten biggest clones make up around 0.45%. The sequencing used CD4+ T cells from peripheral blood mononuclear cells, collected in the second trimester of pregnancy. The receptors shown here come from a female donor with multiple sclerosis, enrolled in a pregnancy study.

V usage is TRBV10-3 and J usage is TRBJ2-4; a possible D gene is TRBD1 (6 bases). Trimming left V 3 bases short and J 3 bases short, with 12 bases between. In germline, CDR1 is ENHRY, CDR2 SYGVKD. The CDR3 sequence is 15 residues long. CDR3 amino acids: CAISESGADKNIQYF. DNA for the CDR3: TGTGCCATCAGTGAATCAGGGGCTGACAAAAACATTCAGTACTTC.

The chain carries TRBV7-2 and TRBJ1-5; D is uncertain. Germline V gene data show CDR1 as SGHTA and CDR2 as FQGNSA. V was pared by 0 bases and J by 3 bases, with 9 bases between. The CDR3 runs 15 residues. In nucleotides, the CDR3 is TGTGCCAGCAGCTTAGCGGGCAGACCCAATCAGCCCCAGCATTTT. Protein product: CASSLAGRPNQPQHF.

The chain uses TRBV28 and TRBJ1-5; D might be TRBD1 (6 bases). CDR1 and CDR2 from the germline V gene are MDHEN and SYDVKM. The V end lost 10 bases, the J end lost 2 bases, and 15 bases lay between the germline ends. The CDR3 spans 14 residues. The CDR3 spells CATLRGYGNQPQHF. In DNA form, the CDR3 reads TGTGCCACCCTAAGGGGGTACGGCAATCAGCCCCAGCATTTT. The full variable domain, completed using reference TRBV28 and TRBJ1-5, is DVKVTQSSRYLVKRTGEKVFLECVQDMDHENMFWYRQDPGLGLRLIYFSYDVKMKEKGDIPEGYSVSREKKERFSLILESASTNQTSMYLCATLRGYGNQPQHFGDGTRLSIL.

The chain couples TRBV5-1 to TRBJ2-7, with 8 bases that match TRBD1. The germline V gene has CDR1 SGHRS and CDR2 YFSETQ. V was clipped by 6 bases and J by 4 bases; unmatched bases: 9. This CDR3 region has 14 residues. The CDR3 here is CASTSTGVRYEQYF. In DNA form, the CDR3 reads TGCGCCAGCACCTCGACAGGGGTGAGGTACGAGCAGTACTTC.

V is TRBV7-9 and J is TRBJ2-5; perhaps TRBD1 as D (5 bases). The CDR3 loop spans 14 amino acids. Trimming cost V 0 bases and J 1 base, with 6 bases left between them. Germline V lookup: CDR1 SEHNR, CDR2 FQNEAQ (reference sequence). CDR3 DNA: TGTGCCAGCAGCTTAGCCAGGGTCCAAGAGACCCAGTACTTC. Protein sequence: CASSLARVQETQYF.

This rearrangement joins TRBV5-4 to TRBJ2-3; TRBD1 agrees at 7 bases. The CDR3 is 15 amino acids. The germline gives CDR1 SGHNT, CDR2 YYREEE (reference sequence). With V trimmed by 0 bases and J by 0 bases, 1 base remained unmatched. CDR3 sequence: CASSLGGQSTDTQYF. The CDR3 DNA is TGTGCCAGCAGCTTGGGGGGACAGAGCACAGATACGCAGTATTTT. Filled out from reference TRBV5-4 and TRBJ2-3, the complete variable domain reads ETGVTQSPTHLIKTRGQQVTLRCSSQSGHNTVSWYQQALGQGPQFIFQYYREEENGRGNFPPRFSGLQFPNYSSELNVNALELDDSALYLCASSLGGQSTDTQYFGPGTRLTVL.

This chain uses TRBV9 with TRBJ2-5; 7 bases are shared with TRBD1. The CDR3 has 15 amino acids. The V segment lost 4 bases and the J segment 2 bases; nucleotides outside the gene matches: 8. CDR1 and CDR2 from the germline V gene are SGDLS and YYNGEE. The CDR3 nucleotides are TGTGCCAGCAGCCCCGGGGACAGACCTCAAGAGACCCAGTACTTC. Translation: CASSPGDRPQETQYF.

The table lists this clone with a few counts. V and J are TRBV5-1 and TRBJ1-6, with TRBD1 as a possible D gene (6 bases). This CDR3 contains 12 residues. Looked up from germline, CDR1 is SGHRS and CDR2 is YFSETQ. V gave up 5 bases and J gave up 7 bases, with 7 bases separating them. The CDR3 reads CASRGQNSPLHF. The CDR3 DNA reads TGCGCCAGCAGAGGACAGAATTCACCCCTCCACTTT.

J is TRBJ2-1 and V is TRBV7-2; a possible D gene is TRBD2 (5 bases). Trimming left V 1 base short and J 2 bases short, with 9 bases between. This CDR3 has 15 residues. From germline, CDR1 is SGHTA and CDR2 FQGNSA. CDR3 in DNA: TGTGCCAGCAGCTTAGAACTAGGACCCTACAATGAGCAGTTCTTC. This codes for CASSLELGPYNEQFF.

This clone occurred once. The chain carries TRBV9 and TRBJ2-7, with D perhaps matching TRBD2 (6 bases). The V end was cut by 4 bases, the J end by 4 bases, with 24 bases between. The germline V gene has CDR1 SGDLS and CDR2 YYNGEE. CDR3 length: 17 amino acids. The DNA of the CDR3 is TGTGCCAGCAGCAGGGCCTTTGGCGGGAACCTGGGATACGAGCAGTACTTC. The encoded protein is CASSRAFGGNLGYEQYF. The whole variable domain, remainder taken from reference TRBV9 and TRBJ2-7, is DSGVTQTPKHLITATGQRVTLRCSPRSGDLSVYWYQQSLDQGLQFLIQYYNGEERAKGNILERFSAQQFPDLHSELNLSSLELGDSALYFCASSRAFGGNLGYEQYFGPGTRLTVT.

This chain links TRBV6-5 with TRBJ2-3; 8 bases fit TRBD2. The CDR3 covers 15 residues. CDR1 MNHEY and CDR2 SVGAGI come from the germline V gene. V lost 2 bases and J lost 3; bases outside the gene matches: 4. For the CDR3, the DNA is TGTGCCAGCAGTTACCGACTAGCGAGAACAGATACGCAGTATTTT. It is translated as CASSYRLARTDTQYF.

The chain is built from TRBV7-8 and TRBJ2-3; TRBD2 aligns across 14 bases. V lost 5 bases to trimming and J lost 0 bases; unmatched junction nucleotides: 7. This CDR3 has 18 amino acids. The germline CDR1 and CDR2 sequences are SGHVS and FQNEAQ. The CDR3 protein is CASSQTSGGVTSTDTQYF. CDR3 in DNA: TGTGCCAGCAGCCAGACTAGCGGGGGGGTTACTAGCACAGATACGCAGTATTTT.

This clone was seen once. The chain couples TRBV19 to TRBJ1-5; D is uncertain. Trimming shortened V by 4 bases and J by 7 bases, and 11 bases separated the two germline ends. From germline, CDR1 is LNHDA and CDR2 SQIVND (reference sequence). The CDR3 contains 13 residues. This CDR3 is CASSTSRVQPQHF. CDR3 nucleotide sequence: TGTGCCAGTAGTACCTCGAGGGTCCAGCCCCAGCATTTT.

The chain employs TRBV11-1 and TRBJ2-1; 11 bases align to TRBD2. V shed 2 bases, J shed 4 bases, and the junction held 7 bases outside the gene matches. Germline CDR1 SGHAT, CDR2 FQDESV (reference sequence). This CDR3 has 17 residues. The CDR3 bases are TGTGCCAGCAGCTTAAAGTGGGGGACTAGCGGATACAATGAGCAGTTCTTC. Translated, it gives CASSLKWGTSGYNEQFF.

The chain couples TRBV9 to TRBJ1-3; no clear D. This CDR3 has 14 residues. Germline V lookup: CDR1 SGDLS, CDR2 YYNGEE. V was trimmed by 1 base and J by 0 bases, leaving 5 bases between them. The CDR3 loop is CASSVMSSGNTIYF. In DNA form, the CDR3 reads TGTGCCAGCAGCGTAATGAGCTCTGGAAACACCATATATTTT. Combining the CDR3 with reference TRBV9 and TRBJ1-3 gives the whole variable domain DSGVTQTPKHLITATGQRVTLRCSPRSGDLSVYWYQQSLDQGLQFLIQYYNGEERAKGNILERFSAQQFPDLHSELNLSSLELGDSALYFCASSVMSSGNTIYFGEGSWLTVV.

The V call is TRBV25-1, the J call TRBJ2-7, with D possibly matching TRBD2 (6 bases). V shed 3 bases and J shed 6 bases, with 18 bases lying between them. The CDR3 is 15 amino acids. Germline V gives CDR1 MGHDK, CDR2 SYGVNS. The CDR3 loop reads CASSDAAGRTFEQYF. The DNA of the CDR3 is TGTGCCAGCAGTGACGCCGCGGGACGGACTTTCGAGCAGTACTTC.

The V call is TRBV9, the J call TRBJ1-3; D not certain. The CDR3 runs 15 residues. Germline-derived CDR1 and CDR2 are SGDLS and YYNGEE. V gave up 5 bases and J gave up 0 bases, with 12 bases separating them. The CDR3 DNA is TGTGCCAGCAGTCTTACTCACAGCTCTGGAAACACCATATATTTT. As protein: CASSLTHSSGNTIYF.

The V call is TRBV4-3, the J call TRBJ2-2, with 10 bases fitting TRBD2. Germline values: CDR1 LGHNA, CDR2 YSLEER. The CDR3 sequence is 17 residues long. Trimming at V came to 0 bases and at J to 7 bases, leaving 8 bases not matched to a gene. Written as DNA, the CDR3 is TGCGCCAGCAGCCAAGATGCGACTAGCGGGTACTTCGGGGAGCTGTTTTTT. Translated: CASSQDATSGYFGELFF.

This chain uses TRBV30 with TRBJ2-2; 8 bases match TRBD1. The germline V gene has CDR1 GTSNPN and CDR2 SVGIG (reference sequence). This CDR3 contains 14 residues. V was pared by 2 bases and J by 4 bases, with 3 bases of the junction left unmatched. The CDR3 nucleotides read TGTGCCTGGAGTACAGGGGGATCCACCGGGGAGCTGTTTTTT. Encoded protein: CAWSTGGSTGELFF.

The chain has TRBV15 and TRBJ1-3, with 8 positions matching TRBD1. The junction had 3 bases not matched to a gene; V was cut back by 0 bases and J by 2 bases. Germline CDR1 is LNHNV and CDR2 is YYDKDF (reference sequence). The CDR3 has 16 residues. This chain's CDR3 is CATSRDLQGAGNTIYF. Written as DNA, the CDR3 is TGTGCCACCAGCAGAGACCTACAGGGGGCTGGAAACACCATATATTTT. Supplemented by reference TRBV15 and TRBJ1-3, the full variable domain reads DAMVIQNPRYQVTQFGKPVTLSCSQTLNHNVMYWYQQKSSQAPKLLFHYYDKDFNNEADTPDNFQSRRPNTSFCFLDIRSPGLGDTAMYLCATSRDLQGAGNTIYFGEGSWLTVV.

This sequence joins TRBV28 and TRBJ1-2; a weak D match, TRBD1 (5 bases). Deletions cut 4 bases from V and 2 bases from J, with 17 bases between. There are 16 residues in the CDR3. Looked up from germline, CDR1 is MDHEN and CDR2 is SYDVKM. In nucleotides, the CDR3 is TGTGCCAGCAGTTCACCCAGGGTAGGGATCAACTATGGCTACACCTTC. It codes for CASSSPRVGINYGYTF.

V and J are TRBV5-1 and TRBJ2-2; a possible D gene is TRBD2 (6 bases). V lost 4 bases, J lost 6 bases, and 16 bases lay in between. Germline CDR1 and CDR2: SGHRS and YFSETQ. The CDR3 sequence is 15 residues long. CDR3 sequence: CASSGGWGLPGELFF. CDR3 bases: TGCGCCAGCAGCGGGGGATGGGGACTGCCCGGGGAGCTGTTTTTT.

This clone was detected only once. V is TRBV11-3 and J is TRBJ1-2; D not certain. Trimming took off 5 bases at V and 6 bases at J, with 10 bases between the two ends. This CDR3 has 12 residues. CDR1 and CDR2 from the germline V gene are SGHNT and YENEEA. The CDR3 coding sequence is TGTGCCAGCAGCCGGTCGTTGGATGGCTACACCTTC. Its protein is CASSRSLDGYTF.

This chain links TRBV29-1 with TRBJ1-2, with D perhaps TRBD1 (6 bases). The CDR3 has 14 amino acids. With 6 bases removed from V and 2 bases from J, the gap between germline ends came to 16 bases. Germline CDR1 SQVTM, CDR2 ANQGSEA. The DNA of the CDR3 is TGCAGCGTATTACAGGGAGGGACAAACTATGGCTACACCTTC. Residues: CSVLQGGTNYGYTF.

The chain carries TRBV30 and TRBJ1-3; 10 bases line up with TRBD1. The CDR3 contains 14 residues. Germline CDR1 is GTSNPN and CDR2 is SVGIG (reference sequence). The CDR3 reads CVGTGDYSGNTIYF. The CDR3 coding sequence is TGTGTCGGGACAGGGGATTACTCTGGAAACACCATATATTTT.

The genes are TRBV10-1 and TRBJ2-1, with D maybe TRBD1 (6 bases). This CDR3 is built from 14 residues. Germline values: CDR1 WNHNN, CDR2 SYGVQD (reference sequence). With 4 bases removed from V and 5 bases from J, the gap between germline ends came to 12 bases. The CDR3 region has the DNA TGCGCCAGCAGTGTATGGGGACAAAACAATGAGCAGTTCTTC. Its protein product is CASSVWGQNNEQFF.